This T cell receptor (beta chain) was obtained from a study of shared clonotypes between healthy human individuals. CDR3 length: 15 residues. J lost 5 bases, V lost 7 bases, and 10 bases had no gene match. The germline gives CDR1 SGHRS, CDR2 YFSETQ. Sequencing was performed with immunoSEQ multiplex PCR; in TCRdb, only in-frame clones are kept and a portion is missing. The sample consists of under 1,100,000 clones, around 74% of them appearing once. The chain recombines TRBV5-1 with TRBJ2-1, with 9 bases identical to TRBD1. This clonotype was obtained from a man aged 18 to 35 in good health. The sequencing sample was made of memory CD4+ T cells sorted from blood. Subset here: CD45RA-negative fraction. CDR3 amino acids: CASGPPRTGDNEQFF. In DNA, the CDR3 is TGCGCCAGCGGGCCCCCACGGACAGGGGACAATGAGCAGTTCTTC. The full variable domain, its missing parts supplied by reference TRBV5-1 and TRBJ2-1, is KAGVTQTPRYLIKTRGQQVTLSCSPISGHRSVSWYQQTPGQGLQFLFEYFSETQRNKGNFPGRFSGRQFSNSRSEMNVSTLELGDSALYLCASGPPRTGDNEQFFGPGTRLTVL.